Here is one T cell receptor beta chain with its context. Its antigen is as yet unknown. This CDR3 is built from 15 residues. Germline V CDR1 and CDR2: SQVTM, ANQGSEA. J gave up 6 bases and V 4 bases, and 12 bases lay outside the gene matches. This record belongs to a study of response to subunit inactivated influenza vaccine. Study observations and caveats: With each seasonal influenza vaccination, the authors suggested, few new T cells are recruited.

One entry per CDR3 protein results from TCRdb running MiXCR on the RT-PCR reads. The table shows 700,000 to 900,000 distinct CDR3 sequences, with about 20% occurring only once. The receptor was isolated from a man aged 50 to 60 who received an inactivated influenza vaccine. V usage is TRBV29-1 and J usage is TRBJ1-2; 9 bases agree with TRBD1. The material was PBMCs from blood, obtained about 5 days after vaccination. In DNA form, the CDR3 reads TGCAGCGTTGCCTCAAGGGGGACAGGGCTGGATGGCTACACCTTC. Encoded protein: CSVASRGTGLDGYTF.